These 2 T cell receptor beta chains share one sample of origin, sequenced in a study of T cells after yellow fever vaccination. Using its own MiXCR run on the 5' RACE reads, TCRdb lists one record per CDR3 protein. Altogether 450,000 to 650,000 distinct CDR3 sequences are present, roughly 13% being singletons, with the ten largest covering about 14%. Here the sequenced sample was PBMCs, taken on the day of the yellow fever booster vaccination. These receptors came from a man aged 25-45 years who received the YFV17D yellow fever vaccine.

V is TRBV3-1 and J is TRBJ2-1; 8 bases are shared with TRBD1. V lost 3 bases, J lost 0 bases, and 1 base stayed unmatched. CDR1 and CDR2 from the germline V gene are LGHDT and YNNKEL (reference sequence). The CDR3 consists of 15 residues. The CDR3 protein is CASSQGTGSYNEQFF. CDR3 DNA sequence: TGTGCCAGCAGCCAGGGGACAGGCTCCTACAATGAGCAGTTCTTC.

V usage is TRBV4-3 and J usage is TRBJ2-2; 9 nucleotides align to TRBD2. J gave up 7 bases and V 0 bases, and 6 bases lay outside the gene matches. Germline V CDR1 and CDR2: LGHNA, YSLEER. The CDR3 runs to 16 residues. CDR3 nucleotides: TGCGCCAGCAGCCAAGATTCGGGACTAGCCGTCGGGGAGCTGTTTTTT. Its protein is CASSQDSGLAVGELFF.